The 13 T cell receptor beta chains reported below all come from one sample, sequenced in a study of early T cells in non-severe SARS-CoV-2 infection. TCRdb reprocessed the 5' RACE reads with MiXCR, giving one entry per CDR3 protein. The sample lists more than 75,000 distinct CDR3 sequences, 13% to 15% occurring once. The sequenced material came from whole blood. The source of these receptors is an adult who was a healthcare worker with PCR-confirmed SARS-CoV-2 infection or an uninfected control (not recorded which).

CDR3: CSVQINSGNTIYF. The CDR3 bases are TGCAGCGTCCAAATTAACTCTGGAAACACCATATATTTT. This chain connects TRBV29-1 to TRBJ1-3; no definite D call. This CDR3 is built from 13 residues. Deletions cut 6 bases from V and 0 bases from J, with 9 bases between. Germline V gene lookup returns CDR1 SQVTM and CDR2 ANQGSEA.

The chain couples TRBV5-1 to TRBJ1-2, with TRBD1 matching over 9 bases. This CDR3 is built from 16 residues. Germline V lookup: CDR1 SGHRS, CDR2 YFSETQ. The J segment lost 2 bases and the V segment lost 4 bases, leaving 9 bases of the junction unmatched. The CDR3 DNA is TGCGCCAGCAGCAAAGGACAGGGGCCCGAGAACTATGGCTACACCTTC. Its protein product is CASSKGQGPENYGYTF.

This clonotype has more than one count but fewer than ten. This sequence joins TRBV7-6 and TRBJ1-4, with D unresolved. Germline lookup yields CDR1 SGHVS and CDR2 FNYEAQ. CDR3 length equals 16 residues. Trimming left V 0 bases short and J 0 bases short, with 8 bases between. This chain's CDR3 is CASSLARHSTNEKLFF. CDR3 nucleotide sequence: TGTGCCAGCAGCTTAGCTAGACACTCAACTAATGAAAAACTGTTTTTT.

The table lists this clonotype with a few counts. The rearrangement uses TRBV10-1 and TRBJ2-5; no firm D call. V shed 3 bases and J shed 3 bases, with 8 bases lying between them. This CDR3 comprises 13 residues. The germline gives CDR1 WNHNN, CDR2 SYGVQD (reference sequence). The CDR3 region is CASSENGEETQYF. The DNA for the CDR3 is TGCGCCAGCAGTGAAAACGGCGAAGAGACCCAGTACTTC.

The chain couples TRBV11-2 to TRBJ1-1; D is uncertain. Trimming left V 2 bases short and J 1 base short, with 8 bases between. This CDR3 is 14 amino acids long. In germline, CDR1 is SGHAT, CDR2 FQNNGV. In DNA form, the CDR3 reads TGTGCCAGCAGCTTATCAGTTACGAACACTGAAGCTTTCTTT. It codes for CASSLSVTNTEAFF.

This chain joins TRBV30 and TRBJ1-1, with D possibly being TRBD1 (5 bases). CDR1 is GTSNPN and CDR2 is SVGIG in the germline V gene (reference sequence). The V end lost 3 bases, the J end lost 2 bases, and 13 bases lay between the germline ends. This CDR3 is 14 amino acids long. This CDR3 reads CAWRGNRRNTEAFF. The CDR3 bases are TGTGCCTGGAGAGGGAACAGGAGAAACACTGAAGCTTTCTTT. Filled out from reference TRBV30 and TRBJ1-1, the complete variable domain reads SQTIHQWPATLVQPVGSPLSLECTVEGTSNPNLYWYRQAAGRGLQLLFYSVGIGQISSEVPQNLSASRPQDRQFILSSKKLLLSDSGFYLCAWRGNRRNTEAFFGQGTRLTVV.

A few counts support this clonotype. CDR3 amino acids: CASSLARGYNEQFF. The CDR3 region has the DNA TGTGCCAGCAGCTTAGCACGAGGATACAATGAGCAGTTCTTC. The chain combines TRBV11-2 with TRBJ2-1; unclear D gene. The CDR3 totals 14 residues. Trimming removed 1 base at V and 4 bases at J, with 8 bases between. Per germline, CDR1 SGHAT and CDR2 FQNNGV.

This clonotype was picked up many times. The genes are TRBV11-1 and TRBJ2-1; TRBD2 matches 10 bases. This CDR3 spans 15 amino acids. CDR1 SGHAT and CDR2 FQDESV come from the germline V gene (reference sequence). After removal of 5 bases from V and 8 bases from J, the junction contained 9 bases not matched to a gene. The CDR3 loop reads CASSPIASGGYEQFF. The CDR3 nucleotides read TGTGCCAGCAGCCCGATCGCTAGCGGGGGTTATGAGCAGTTCTTC.

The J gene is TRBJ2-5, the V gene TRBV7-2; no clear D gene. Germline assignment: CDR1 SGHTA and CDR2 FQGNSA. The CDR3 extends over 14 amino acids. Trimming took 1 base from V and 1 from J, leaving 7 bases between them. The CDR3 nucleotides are TGTGCCAGCAGCTTAGATAGGTTCCAAGAGACCCAGTACTTC. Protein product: CASSLDRFQETQYF.

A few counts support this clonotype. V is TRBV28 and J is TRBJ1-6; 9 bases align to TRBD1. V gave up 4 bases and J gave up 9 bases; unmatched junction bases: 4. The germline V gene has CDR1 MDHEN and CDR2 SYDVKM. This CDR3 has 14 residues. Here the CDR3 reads CASSSTGQGSPLHF. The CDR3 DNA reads TGTGCCAGCAGTTCTACGGGACAGGGTTCACCCCTCCACTTT. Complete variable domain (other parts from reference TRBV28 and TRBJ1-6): DVKVTQSSRYLVKRTGEKVFLECVQDMDHENMFWYRQDPGLGLRLIYFSYDVKMKEKGDIPEGYSVSREKKERFSLILESASTNQTSMYLCASSSTGQGSPLHFGNGTRLTVT.

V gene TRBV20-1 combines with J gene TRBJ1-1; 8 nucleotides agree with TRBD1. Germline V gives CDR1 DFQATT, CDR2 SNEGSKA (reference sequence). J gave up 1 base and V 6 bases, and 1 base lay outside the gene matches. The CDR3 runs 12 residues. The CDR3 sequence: CSAGTGNTEAFF. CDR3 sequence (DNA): TGCAGTGCCGGGACAGGGAACACTGAAGCTTTCTTT.

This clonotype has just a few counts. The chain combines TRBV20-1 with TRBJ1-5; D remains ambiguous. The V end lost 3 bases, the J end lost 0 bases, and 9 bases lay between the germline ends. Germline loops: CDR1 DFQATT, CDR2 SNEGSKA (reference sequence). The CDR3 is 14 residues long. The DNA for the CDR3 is TGCAGTGCTAGGGCGGGCTATAGCAATCAGCCCCAGCATTTT. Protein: CSARAGYSNQPQHF.

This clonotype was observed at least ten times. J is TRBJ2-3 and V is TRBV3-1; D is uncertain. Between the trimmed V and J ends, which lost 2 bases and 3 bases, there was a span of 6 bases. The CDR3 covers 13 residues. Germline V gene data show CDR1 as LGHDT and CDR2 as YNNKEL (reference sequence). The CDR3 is CASSQKGTDTQYF. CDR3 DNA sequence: TGTGCCAGCAGCCAAAAGGGTACAGATACGCAGTATTTT.